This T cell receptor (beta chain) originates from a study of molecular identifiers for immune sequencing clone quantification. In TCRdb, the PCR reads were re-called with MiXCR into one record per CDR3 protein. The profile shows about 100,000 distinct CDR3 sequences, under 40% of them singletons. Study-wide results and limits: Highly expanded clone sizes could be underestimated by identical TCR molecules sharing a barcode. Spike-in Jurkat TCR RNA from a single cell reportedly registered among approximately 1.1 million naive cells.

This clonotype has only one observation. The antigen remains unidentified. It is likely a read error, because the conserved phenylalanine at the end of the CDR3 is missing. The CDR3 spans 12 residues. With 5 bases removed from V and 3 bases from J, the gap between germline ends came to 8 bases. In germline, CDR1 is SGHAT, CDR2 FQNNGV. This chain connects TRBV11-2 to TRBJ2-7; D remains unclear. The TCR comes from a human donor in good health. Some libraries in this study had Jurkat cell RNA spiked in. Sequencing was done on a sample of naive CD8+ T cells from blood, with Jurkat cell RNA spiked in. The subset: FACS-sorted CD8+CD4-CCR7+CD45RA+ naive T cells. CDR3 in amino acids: CASSPTGYEQYI. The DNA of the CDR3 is TGTGCCAGCAGCCCCACTGGCTACGAGCAGTACATC.